The following is a TCR beta chain sequence with its context. Its target is unknown. This sample was taken from a study of cytomegalovirus exposure and HLA in healthy donors. Researchers ran the PCR with 60 Vbeta and 13 Jbeta primers. The data were produced by immunoSEQ multiplex PCR, yet TCRdb's version contains in-frame clones alone and is incomplete. The table lists roughly 150,000 clones, approximately 80% of them singletons, with approximately 2.3% in the top ten. Study-level findings and limits: Associated with cytomegalovirus, according to the listing, were 170 or so TCR beta chains.

Germline CDR1 LGHNA, CDR2 YSLEER. The CDR3 extends over 17 amino acids. The sequenced sample consisted of PBMCs. This TCR was recovered from a man aged 45 to 65 in good health and CMV-seropositive. The genes are TRBV4-3 and TRBJ2-5; the D gene is possibly TRBD1 (6 bases). The J call is doubtful: the DNA matches TRBJ2-7 better. The CDR3 sequence: CASSQFLPGGTSYEQYF. The CDR3 nucleotides are TGCGCCAGCAGCCAATTTCTTCCGGGTGGGACATCTTACGAGCAGTACTTC.